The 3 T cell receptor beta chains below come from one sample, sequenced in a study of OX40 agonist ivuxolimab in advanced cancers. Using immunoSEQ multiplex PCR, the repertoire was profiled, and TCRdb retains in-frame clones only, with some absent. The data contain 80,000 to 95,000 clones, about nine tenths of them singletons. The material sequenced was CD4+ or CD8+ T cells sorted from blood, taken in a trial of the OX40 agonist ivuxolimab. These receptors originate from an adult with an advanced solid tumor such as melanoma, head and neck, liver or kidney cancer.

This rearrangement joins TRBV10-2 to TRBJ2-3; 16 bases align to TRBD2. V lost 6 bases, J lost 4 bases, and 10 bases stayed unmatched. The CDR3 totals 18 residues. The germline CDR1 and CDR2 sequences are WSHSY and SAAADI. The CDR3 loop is CASSLGLAGGPGADTQYF. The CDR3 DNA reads TGCGCCAGCAGCCTGGGACTAGCGGGGGGGCCAGGGGCAGATACGCAGTATTTT.

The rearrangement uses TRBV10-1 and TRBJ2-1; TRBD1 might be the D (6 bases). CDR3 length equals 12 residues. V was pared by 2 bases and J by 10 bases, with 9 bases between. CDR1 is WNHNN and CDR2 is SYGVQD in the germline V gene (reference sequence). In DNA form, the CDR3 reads TGCGCCAGCAGTGAGACGACAGGCGAGCAGTTCTTC. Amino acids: CASSETTGEQFF.

The CDR3 is CASSLDSYNEQFF. The CDR3 DNA reads TGTGCCAGCAGCTTGGACAGCTACAATGAGCAGTTCTTC. The rearrangement joins TRBV7-3 to TRBJ2-1, with a weak D call TRBD1 (6 bases). The CDR3 contains 13 residues. The ends were cut back, 3 bases at V and 3 bases at J, with 6 bases in the middle. Per the germline V gene, CDR1 is SGHTA and CDR2 is FQGTGA. Using reference TRBV7-3 and TRBJ2-1 for the parts outside the CDR3, the full variable domain is GAGVSQTPSNKVTEKGKYVELRCDPISGHTALYWYRQSLGQGPEFLIYFQGTGAADDSGLPNDRFFAVRPEGSVSTLKIQRTERGDSAVYLCASSLDSYNEQFFGPGTRLTVL.